The entry that follows covers one T cell receptor beta chain sequence. What it binds is not known. The CDR3 totals 14 residues. V was shortened by 5 bases and J by 4 bases, with 12 bases between the two germline ends. Germline lookup yields CDR1 MNHEY and CDR2 SMNVEV (reference sequence). This specimen belongs to a study of beta chain features in type 1 diabetes. Study-wide findings and caveats: Patients with type 1 diabetes showed fewer VDJ junction insertions and more deletions. Across patients, naive, central memory and Treg TCRB repertoires exhibited apparently greater similarity than was observed across healthy donors. It was possible that PCR favored shorter templates, equally so in patients and controls.

The sequenced template was cDNA made from the entire isolated RNA. Reads from naive, central memory and regulatory T cell samples averaged approximately 3.4 million. Measured with immunoSEQ multiplex PCR; TCRdb has only the in-frame clones, and not every one. The sample yields roughly 370,000 clones, over 11% seen once. The TCR originated in a man aged 25-45 years in good health. Sequenced: naive CD4+ T cells from blood. The chain joins TRBV27 to TRBJ2-1, with D perhaps matching TRBD2 (6 bases). This CDR3 is CASSAGSGYNEQFF. Written as DNA, the CDR3 is TGTGCCAGCAGTGCGGGAAGCGGGTACAATGAGCAGTTCTTC.